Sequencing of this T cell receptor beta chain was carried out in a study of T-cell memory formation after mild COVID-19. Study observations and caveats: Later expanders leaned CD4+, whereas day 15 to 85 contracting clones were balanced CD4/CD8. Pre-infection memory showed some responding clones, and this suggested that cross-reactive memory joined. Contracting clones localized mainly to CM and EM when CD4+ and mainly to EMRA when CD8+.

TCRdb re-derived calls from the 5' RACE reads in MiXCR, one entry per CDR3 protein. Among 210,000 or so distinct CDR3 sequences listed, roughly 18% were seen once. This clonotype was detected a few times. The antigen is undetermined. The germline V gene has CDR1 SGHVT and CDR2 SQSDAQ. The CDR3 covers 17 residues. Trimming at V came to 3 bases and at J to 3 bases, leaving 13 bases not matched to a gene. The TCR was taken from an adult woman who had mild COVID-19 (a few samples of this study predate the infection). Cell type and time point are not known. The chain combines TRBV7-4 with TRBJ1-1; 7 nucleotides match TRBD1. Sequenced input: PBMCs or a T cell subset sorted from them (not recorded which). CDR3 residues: CASSFFYRGRWDTEAFF. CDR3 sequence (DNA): TGTGCCAGCAGCTTCTTCTATAGGGGGCGATGGGACACTGAAGCTTTCTTT.